This T cell receptor (beta chain) was identified in a study of cytomegalovirus exposure and HLA in healthy donors. About the research overall: HLA-typed donors were the source of approximately 88 million unique TCRs, which an early data release held.

The study, taken as a whole, reports: Later on, an analysis tied approximately 17,000 TCR beta sequences to HLA alleles at 0.05 false discovery rate. Available immune exposure information covered CMV serostatus only.

Germline-derived CDR1 and CDR2 are SGHRS and YFSETQ. The CDR3 extends over 15 amino acids. Trimming at V came to 0 bases and at J to 1 base, leaving 1 base not matched to a gene. 13 Jbeta primers and 60 Vbeta primers were used for the PCR. The assay was immunoSEQ multiplex PCR, and TCRdb's table has in-frame clones only and misses some. Of about 170,000 clones listed, 76% are singletons. A remark on this clone: Its antigen is unknown.

The genes are TRBV5-1 and TRBJ1-3, with 7 bases identical to TRBD1. The sample taken for sequencing was PBMCs. The sequence was obtained from a female donor in good health and CMV-seronegative. Written as DNA, the CDR3 is TGCGCCAGCAGCTTGGCAGGGGGGTCTGGAAACACCATATATTTT. Translating it yields CASSLAGGSGNTIYF. Looking up the rest from reference TRBV5-1 and TRBJ1-3 gives the full variable domain: KAGVTQTPRYLIKTRGQQVTLSCSPISGHRSVSWYQQTPGQGLQFLFEYFSETQRNKGNFPGRFSGRQFSNSRSEMNVSTLELGDSALYLCASSLAGGSGNTIYFGEGSWLTVV.